This T cell receptor beta chain stems from a study of T-cell reconstitution after alpha-beta-depleted transplantation in children. This clonotype was counted a few times. TCRbeta library preparation incorporated unique molecular identifiers. TCRdb independently ran MiXCR on the PCR reads; one entry per CDR3 protein. The sample lists about 490,000 distinct CDR3 sequences, 10% occurring once. V dropped 4 bases and J dropped 3; count of bases not matched to a gene: 14. The CDR3 runs to 16 residues. Germline CDR1 DFQATT, CDR2 SNEGSKA (reference sequence). The J gene is TRBJ2-7, the V gene TRBV20-1; 8 nucleotides match TRBD2. This receptor was identified in a child aged 2 to 10 with inherited bone marrow failure, due to receive a stem cell transplant. This specimen was PBMCs, taken before TCRalphabeta/CD19-depleted stem cell transplant. This chain's CDR3 is CSANDFKAGAGYEQYF. Here the CDR3 DNA reads TGCAGTGCTAACGACTTTAAAGCGGGAGCAGGCTACGAGCAGTACTTC.